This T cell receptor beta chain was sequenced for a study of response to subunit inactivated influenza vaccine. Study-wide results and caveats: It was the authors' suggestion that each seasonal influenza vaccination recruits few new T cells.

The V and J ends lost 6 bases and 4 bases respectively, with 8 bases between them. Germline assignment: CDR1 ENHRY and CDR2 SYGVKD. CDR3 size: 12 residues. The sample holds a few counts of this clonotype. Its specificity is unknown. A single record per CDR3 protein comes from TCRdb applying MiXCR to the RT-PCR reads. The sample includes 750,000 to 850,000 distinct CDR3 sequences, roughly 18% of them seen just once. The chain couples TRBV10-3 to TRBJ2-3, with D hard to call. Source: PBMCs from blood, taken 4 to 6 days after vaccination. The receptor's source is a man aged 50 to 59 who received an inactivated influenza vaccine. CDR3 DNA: TGTGCCATCAGACAAAGGCCAGATACGCAGTATTTT. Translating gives CAIRQRPDTQYF.